Listed below are T cell receptor beta chains from one sample, sequenced in a study of cytomegalovirus exposure and HLA in healthy donors. Profiled with immunoSEQ multiplex PCR; TCRdb holds only in-frame clones, not every one. The sample yields over 55,000 clones, more than 80% seen once. Material for sequencing was PBMCs. These receptors all stem from a man between 18 and 35 years old in good health and CMV-seronegative. Each CDR3 is given with its conserved first and last residue. D genes are given only for firm matches. The size of a clone is reported for some rows only, either as once, few or many, or as a class for expanded clones.

TRBD1	TRBV18	TRBJ2-4	NA	TGTGCCAGCTCACCATCAATTTTGACAGGGGATTCAGCCAAAAACATTCAGTACTTC	CASSPSILTGDSAKNIQYF
NA	TRBV5-6	TRBJ2-7	NA	TGTGCCAGCAGCCCGGGACTGAGGAGCTCCTACGAGCAGTACTTC	CASSPGLRSSYEQYF
NA	TRBV27	TRBJ2-7	NA	TGTGCCAGCAGACAGGGGGGGGGAGGATCCTACGAGCAGTACTTC	CASRQGGGGSYEQYF
NA	TRBV7-6	TRBJ2-3	NA	TGTGCCAGCAGCTTAGGAGGAAGGGGTACCACAGATACGCAGTATTTT	CASSLGGRGTTDTQYF
TRBD1	TRBV6-5	TRBJ1-5	NA	TGTGCCAGCAGTTCCGGGACAGGGAATCAGCCCCAGCATTTT	CASSSGTGNQPQHF
TRBD2	TRBV7-2	TRBJ2-1	NA	TGTGCCAGCAGCTTAGATCCAGCGGGAGAGGGTGGAAATGAGCAGTTCTTC	CASSLDPAGEGGNEQFF
NA	TRBV11-2	TRBJ2-1	NA	TGTGCCAGCAGCTTAAACCGCCTCGGCAATGAGCAGTTCTTC	CASSLNRLGNEQFF
NA	TRBV13	TRBJ2-6	once	TGTGCCAGCAGCTTGGGGGCGCTGGGGCGCGGGGCCAACGTCCTGACTTTC	CASSLGALGRGANVLTF
NA	TRBV11-2	TRBJ1-1	NA	TGTGCCAGCAGCACGACTGGGTCGAACACTGAAGCTTTCTTT	CASSTTGSNTEAFF
NA	TRBV11-3	TRBJ2-2	NA	TGTGCCAGCAGCTTTCTGAACACCGGGGAGCTGTTTTTT	CASSFLNTGELFF
NA	TRBV11-1	TRBJ2-7	few	TGTGCCAGCAGCCATAGCGGAAACCGATGGGAGCAGTACTTC	CASSHSGNRWEQYF
TRBD1	TRBV6-1	TRBJ1-5	NA	TGTGCCAGCAGTGCCGGGACAGGGATTGGCAGCAATCAGCCCCAGCATTTT	CASSAGTGIGSNQPQHF
TRBD1	TRBV5-1	TRBJ1-2	NA	TGCGCCAGCAGTGCGGTGGGGACAGATGGCTACACCTTC	CASSAVGTDGYTF
TRBD2	TRBV6-1	TRBJ2-7	NA	TGTGCCAGCAACCTTAGCGGGGTAACCTACGAGCAGTACTTC	CASNLSGVTYEQYF
TRBD1	TRBV29-1	TRBJ1-1	NA	TGCAGCGTGAGACCGGGACAGGGGAAGTGGGCTTTCTTT	CSVRPGQGKWAFF
NA	TRBV27	TRBJ2-3	NA	TGTGCCAGCAGTTTATTGGGGAGTACTATAGATACGCAGTATTTT	CASSLLGSTIDTQYF
NA	TRBV7-2	TRBJ2-3	NA	TGTGCCAGCAGCTTAGGGAGCAATACGCAGTATTTT	CASSLGSNTQYF
NA	TRBV2	TRBJ1-4	NA	TGTGCCAGCAGGGAGGGTAATGAAAAACTGTTTTTT	CASREGNEKLFF